This record covers a single T cell receptor (beta chain). Its antigen is unidentified. This sample is part of a study of cytomegalovirus exposure and HLA in healthy donors. PCR involved 60 Vbeta and 13 Jbeta primers. Here immunoSEQ multiplex PCR was the method, and the copy in TCRdb shows in-frame clones only, minus some. The sample lists 120,000 to 150,000 clones, nearly 80% seen once, with around 3% in the top ten. Whole-study results and caveats: Common viral pathogens seemed, in a later analysis, to connect with several of the most significant clusters. In a later analysis, TCR beta V- and J-gene trimming showed a link to a missense DCLRE1C variant. Presence/absence results assume similar sequencing depth per donor, which may not hold.

Everyone who donated was a healthy bone marrow donor. The sample consisted of PBMCs. This receptor was taken from a man between 40 and 49 years old in good health and CMV-seropositive.

This CDR3 is CASSVGNSGSSTDTQYF. The CDR3 coding sequence is TGTGCCAGCAGCGTAGGGAATAGCGGGTCTAGCACAGATACGCAGTATTTT. The rearrangement joins TRBV9 to TRBJ2-3; 7 nucleotides agree with TRBD2. Unmatched junction bases numbered 7, after V lost 0 bases and J lost 0 bases. Germline CDR1 is SGDLS and CDR2 is YYNGEE. The CDR3 loop spans 17 amino acids.